This is a list of T cell receptor beta chains from one sample in a study of blood T cells in healthy people across ages. TCRdb redid the calling of the 5' RACE reads with MiXCR, one entry per CDR3 protein. This sample yields roughly 1.5 million distinct CDR3 sequences, of which about 42% are seen a single time; around 4% belongs to the top ten. Input material: blood. The origin of the receptors is a young woman in good health. CDR3s include the opening cysteine and the closing phenylalanine or tryptophan. Each record gives: J gene, V gene, clone size, D gene, CDR3 protein, CDR3 DNA. D genes are given only for firm matches. Only part of the rows carry a size: once, few, many, or a class if the clone is expanded.

J gene: TRBJ1-5
V gene: TRBV2
clone size: .
D gene: TRBD1
CDR3 protein: CASSGINRGQPQHF
CDR3 DNA: TGTGCCAGCAGTGGGATAAACAGGGGTCAGCCCCAGCATTTT

J gene: TRBJ2-7
V gene: TRBV12-3/TRBV12-4
clone size: few
D gene: .
CDR3 protein: CASRGETYEQYF
CDR3 DNA: TGTGCCAGCAGGGGGGAAACTTACGAGCAGTACTTC

J gene: TRBJ1-1
V gene: TRBV4-1
clone size: .
D gene: .
CDR3 protein: CASSQAPGENTEAFF
CDR3 DNA: TGCGCCAGCAGCCAAGCGCCAGGCGAGAACACTGAAGCTTTCTTT

J gene: TRBJ2-3
V gene: TRBV7-9
clone size: .
D gene: TRBD2
CDR3 protein: CASSWVAGVVDTQYF
CDR3 DNA: TGTGCCAGCAGCTGGGTGGCGGGAGTGGTGGATACGCAGTATTTT

J gene: TRBJ2-3
V gene: TRBV5-6
clone size: many
D gene: .
CDR3 protein: CASSLARDLLTDTQYF
CDR3 DNA: TGTGCCAGCAGCTTGGCCCGGGACTTACTCACAGATACGCAGTATTTT

J gene: TRBJ2-1
V gene: TRBV16
clone size: .
D gene: .
CDR3 protein: CASSQLMIYGEQFF
CDR3 DNA: TGTGCCAGCAGCCAATTGATGATTTATGGGGAGCAGTTCTTC

J gene: TRBJ2-3
V gene: TRBV6-5
clone size: .
D gene: .
CDR3 protein: CASRNSLGHRRDTQYF
CDR3 DNA: TGTGCCAGCAGGAACAGCCTGGGACACCGTAGAGATACGCAGTATTTT

J gene: TRBJ2-7
V gene: TRBV5-1
clone size: .
D gene: .
CDR3 protein: CASSWRTAYEQYF
CDR3 DNA: TGCGCCAGCAGCTGGCGGACAGCCTACGAGCAGTACTTC

J gene: TRBJ2-3
V gene: TRBV18
clone size: few
D gene: .
CDR3 protein: CASSPRQPSTDTQYF
CDR3 DNA: TGTGCCAGCTCACCCAGACAGCCTAGCACAGATACGCAGTATTTT

J gene: TRBJ2-4
V gene: TRBV19
clone size: .
D gene: .
CDR3 protein: CASSISSTGIQYF
CDR3 DNA: TGTGCCAGTAGTATAAGTAGCACCGGCATTCAGTACTTC

J gene: TRBJ2-4
V gene: TRBV4-1
clone size: .
D gene: TRBD1
CDR3 protein: CASSQGTVLGTKNIQYF
CDR3 DNA: TGCGCCAGCAGCCAGGGGACAGTACTAGGGACCAAAAACATTCAGTACTTC

J gene: TRBJ1-5
V gene: TRBV12-3/TRBV12-4
clone size: .
D gene: .
CDR3 protein: CTSTPDSNQPQHF
CDR3 DNA: TGTACCAGCACCCCGGATAGCAATCAGCCCCAGCATTTT

J gene: TRBJ2-7
V gene: TRBV4-1
clone size: .
D gene: .
CDR3 protein: CASSQPWQGVGYEQYF
CDR3 DNA: TGCGCCAGCAGCCAACCCTGGCAGGGAGTAGGATACGAGCAGTACTTC

J gene: TRBJ2-2
V gene: TRBV5-1
clone size: once
D gene: .
CDR3 protein: CASSLGPLRTGELFF
CDR3 DNA: TGCGCCAGCAGCTTGGGACCCTTGAGGACCGGGGAGCTGTTTTTT

J gene: TRBJ2-7
V gene: TRBV19
clone size: .
D gene: .
CDR3 protein: CASSIEVNYEQYF
CDR3 DNA: TGTGCCAGTAGTATAGAGGTAAACTACGAGCAGTACTTC

J gene: TRBJ2-4
V gene: TRBV29-1
clone size: .
D gene: .
CDR3 protein: CSVERLASNEQYF
CDR3 DNA: TGCAGCGTTGAAAGGCTAGCTTCCAATGAGCAGTACTTC

J gene: TRBJ1-4
V gene: TRBV3-1
clone size: .
D gene: .
CDR3 protein: CASSQDTSEKLFF
CDR3 DNA: TGTGCCAGCAGCCAAGATACTAGTGAAAAACTGTTTTTT

J gene: TRBJ2-2
V gene: TRBV19
clone size: .
D gene: .
CDR3 protein: CASSIEASGRGSVGELFF
CDR3 DNA: TGTGCCAGTAGTATTGAGGCCTCAGGACGAGGGTCAGTCGGGGAGCTGTTTTTT

J gene: TRBJ2-7
V gene: TRBV7-9
clone size: few
D gene: .
CDR3 protein: CASSPHSAEQYF
CDR3 DNA: TGTGCCAGCAGCCCCCATTCGGCCGAGCAGTACTTC

J gene: TRBJ1-6
V gene: TRBV27
clone size: .
D gene: .
CDR3 protein: CASSLSWGTLHF
CDR3 DNA: TGTGCCAGCAGTTTATCTTGGGGAACCCTCCACTTT

J gene: TRBJ2-3
V gene: TRBV3-1
clone size: few
D gene: .
CDR3 protein: CASSQGFADTQYF
CDR3 DNA: TGTGCCAGCAGCCAAGGGTTCGCAGATACGCAGTATTTT

J gene: TRBJ2-5
V gene: TRBV6-2/TRBV6-3
clone size: .
D gene: .
CDR3 protein: CASSPDYKETQYF
CDR3 DNA: TGTGCCAGCAGTCCGGACTACAAAGAGACCCAGTACTTC

J gene: TRBJ2-5
V gene: TRBV20-1
clone size: .
D gene: TRBD2
CDR3 protein: CSARDVAGVTNEQYF
CDR3 DNA: TGCAGTGCTAGAGACGTAGCGGGAGTGACCAATGAGCAGTACTTC

J gene: TRBJ2-3
V gene: TRBV7-2
clone size: .
D gene: TRBD1
CDR3 protein: CASSARQGPFDTQYF
CDR3 DNA: TGTGCCAGCAGCGCCAGACAGGGACCCTTCGATACGCAGTATTTT

J gene: TRBJ2-1
V gene: TRBV12-3/TRBV12-4
clone size: .
D gene: TRBD2
CDR3 protein: CASSLLAGGTNEQFF
CDR3 DNA: TGTGCCAGTAGTTTACTAGCGGGAGGAACGAATGAGCAGTTCTTC

J gene: TRBJ2-7
V gene: TRBV20-1
clone size: .
D gene: TRBD2
CDR3 protein: CSARLAGDSLNNEQYF
CDR3 DNA: TGCAGTGCTAGACTAGCGGGAGACTCCCTCAACAATGAGCAGTACTTC

J gene: TRBJ1-2
V gene: TRBV5-1
clone size: few
D gene: .
CDR3 protein: CASSLEQDLYGYTF
CDR3 DNA: TGCGCCAGCAGCCTGGAGCAGGATCTCTATGGCTACACCTTC

J gene: TRBJ1-2
V gene: TRBV29-1
clone size: few
D gene: .
CDR3 protein: CSVEDRVYGYTF
CDR3 DNA: TGCAGCGTTGAAGATCGGGTATATGGCTACACCTTC

J gene: TRBJ2-1
V gene: TRBV7-2
clone size: many
D gene: TRBD2
CDR3 protein: CASSTGLAGVNEQFF
CDR3 DNA: TGTGCTAGCAGCACGGGACTAGCGGGAGTGAATGAGCAGTTCTTC

J gene: TRBJ1-3
V gene: TRBV20-1
clone size: .
D gene: .
CDR3 protein: CSAREEDTIYF
CDR3 DNA: TGCAGTGCTAGAGAGGAGGACACCATATATTTT

J gene: TRBJ1-1
V gene: TRBV12-3/TRBV12-4
clone size: .
D gene: .
CDR3 protein: CASSFGGRGRTEAFF
CDR3 DNA: TGTGCCAGCAGTTTTGGGGGGCGGGGGCGCACTGAAGCTTTCTTT

J gene: TRBJ1-4
V gene: TRBV12-5
clone size: .
D gene: .
CDR3 protein: CASGLVKRTTNEKLFF
CDR3 DNA: TGTGCTAGTGGTTTGGTAAAGAGAACAACTAATGAAAAACTGTTTTTT

J gene: TRBJ2-1
V gene: TRBV27
clone size: .
D gene: TRBD1
CDR3 protein: CASRQGINSYNEQFF
CDR3 DNA: TGTGCCAGCCGACAGGGGATTAATTCCTACAATGAGCAGTTCTTC

J gene: TRBJ2-5
V gene: TRBV7-2
clone size: .
D gene: .
CDR3 protein: CASSSRNYQETQYF
CDR3 DNA: TGTGCCAGCAGCTCACGGAACTACCAAGAGACCCAGTACTTC

J gene: TRBJ1-1
V gene: TRBV11-2
clone size: .
D gene: TRBD1
CDR3 protein: CASSLAGGKWFNTEAFF
CDR3 DNA: TGTGCCAGCAGCTTAGCAGGGGGCAAGTGGTTTAACACTGAAGCTTTCTTT

J gene: TRBJ1-5
V gene: TRBV30
clone size: few
D gene: .
CDR3 protein: CAWSVELNFPQHF
CDR3 DNA: TGTGCCTGGAGTGTCGAACTGAATTTCCCCCAGCATTTT

J gene: TRBJ2-3
V gene: TRBV4-3
clone size: .
D gene: TRBD2
CDR3 protein: CASSQASGSYSDTQYF
CDR3 DNA: TGCGCCAGCAGCCAGGCTAGCGGGAGTTACTCAGATACGCAGTATTTT

J gene: TRBJ2-7
V gene: TRBV6-1
clone size: few
D gene: TRBD1
CDR3 protein: CASSGRDRGQYEQYF
CDR3 DNA: TGTGCCAGCAGTGGACGGGACAGGGGGCAATACGAGCAGTACTTC

J gene: TRBJ1-1
V gene: TRBV12-3/TRBV12-4
clone size: few
D gene: .
CDR3 protein: CASRPTRNTEAFF
CDR3 DNA: TGTGCCAGCAGGCCGACTCGGAACACTGAAGCTTTCTTT

J gene: TRBJ2-4
V gene: TRBV6-5
clone size: few
D gene: TRBD1
CDR3 protein: CASSSDRGGLLAKNIQYF
CDR3 DNA: TGTGCCAGCAGTTCTGACAGGGGCGGACTCCTAGCCAAAAACATTCAGTACTTC

J gene: TRBJ2-5
V gene: TRBV29-1
clone size: many
D gene: .
CDR3 protein: CSVKGVLQETQYF
CDR3 DNA: TGCAGCGTAAAGGGGGTGCTCCAAGAGACCCAGTACTTC

J gene: TRBJ1-4
V gene: TRBV4-3
clone size: .
D gene: TRBD1
CDR3 protein: CASSQDWTGVATNEKLFF
CDR3 DNA: TGCGCCAGCAGTCAAGATTGGACAGGGGTAGCAACTAATGAAAAACTGTTTTTT

J gene: TRBJ2-7
V gene: TRBV4-2
clone size: .
D gene: TRBD2
CDR3 protein: CASSQESPSGSSYEQYF
CDR3 DNA: TGTGCCAGCAGCCAAGAATCCCCTAGCGGGAGTTCCTACGAGCAGTACTTC

J gene: TRBJ2-7
V gene: TRBV20-1
clone size: .
D gene: .
CDR3 protein: CSARETQTGYEQYF
CDR3 DNA: TGCAGTGCTAGAGAAACCCAAACAGGGTACGAGCAGTACTTC

J gene: TRBJ2-5
V gene: TRBV14
clone size: .
D gene: .
CDR3 protein: CASSQLVNEQYF
CDR3 DNA: TGTGCCAGCAGCCAATTAGTGAATGAGCAGTACTTC

J gene: TRBJ2-7
V gene: TRBV2
clone size: many
D gene: .
CDR3 protein: CASRGYDEQYF
CDR3 DNA: TGTGCCAGCAGGGGTTACGACGAGCAGTACTTC

J gene: TRBJ2-1
V gene: TRBV10-3
clone size: .
D gene: TRBD2
CDR3 protein: CAISGLAGGVSYNEQFF
CDR3 DNA: TGTGCCATCAGTGGGCTAGCGGGAGGTGTATCCTACAATGAGCAGTTCTTC

J gene: TRBJ2-7
V gene: TRBV11-2
clone size: .
D gene: .
CDR3 protein: CASSPRGADRYEQYF
CDR3 DNA: TGTGCCAGCAGCCCTAGGGGGGCGGATCGCTACGAGCAGTACTTC

J gene: TRBJ1-3
V gene: TRBV20-1
clone size: .
D gene: .
CDR3 protein: CSASPISSSGNTIYF
CDR3 DNA: TGCAGTGCTAGCCCTATTTCCAGCTCTGGAAACACCATATATTTT

J gene: TRBJ1-4
V gene: TRBV29-1
clone size: .
D gene: .
CDR3 protein: CSVAREGEKLFF
CDR3 DNA: TGCAGCGTTGCCAGGGAGGGTGAAAAACTGTTTTTT

J gene: TRBJ1-2
V gene: TRBV4-2
clone size: .
D gene: .
CDR3 protein: CASSQVRQAYYGYTF
CDR3 DNA: TGTGCCAGCAGCCAAGTAAGACAGGCCTACTATGGCTACACCTTC

J gene: TRBJ2-7
V gene: TRBV6-5
clone size: few
D gene: .
CDR3 protein: CASTRGASYEQYF
CDR3 DNA: TGTGCCAGCACACGGGGGGCCTCCTACGAGCAGTACTTC

J gene: TRBJ2-1
V gene: TRBV4-3
clone size: .
D gene: .
CDR3 protein: CASSQGPGNYNEQFF
CDR3 DNA: TGCGCCAGCAGCCAGGGGCCAGGGAACTACAATGAGCAGTTCTTC

J gene: TRBJ1-6
V gene: TRBV7-2
clone size: .
D gene: .
CDR3 protein: CASSFRGNSKGSPLHF
CDR3 DNA: TGTGCCAGCAGCTTTCGTGGCAACTCGAAGGGTTCACCCCTCCACTTT

J gene: TRBJ2-7
V gene: TRBV6-1
clone size: many
D gene: TRBD2
CDR3 protein: CASSEAGGAYEQYF
CDR3 DNA: TGTGCCAGCAGTGAGGCGGGGGGCGCCTACGAGCAGTACTTC